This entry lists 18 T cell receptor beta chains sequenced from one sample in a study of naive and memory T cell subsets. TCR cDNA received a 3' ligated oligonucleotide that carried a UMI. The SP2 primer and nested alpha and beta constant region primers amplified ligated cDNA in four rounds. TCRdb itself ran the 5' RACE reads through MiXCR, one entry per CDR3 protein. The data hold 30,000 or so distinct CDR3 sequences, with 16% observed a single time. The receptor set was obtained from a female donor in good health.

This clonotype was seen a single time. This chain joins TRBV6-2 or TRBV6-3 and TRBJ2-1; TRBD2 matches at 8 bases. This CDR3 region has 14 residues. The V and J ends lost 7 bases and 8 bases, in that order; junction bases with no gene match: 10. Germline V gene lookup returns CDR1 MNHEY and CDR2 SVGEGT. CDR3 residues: CASTGTRDADEQFF. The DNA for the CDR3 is TGTGCCAGCACCGGGACTAGGGACGCGGATGAGCAGTTCTTC.

This chain's CDR3 is CASTHSPIARPATQYF. The DNA for the CDR3 is TGTGCCAGCACCCACTCCCCGATAGCCCGGCCAGCGACCCAGTACTTC. The chain is built from TRBV6-5 and TRBJ2-5; unclear D gene. V shed 7 bases and J shed 7 bases, with 25 bases lying between them. The CDR3 is 16 residues long. Germline loops: CDR1 MNHEY, CDR2 SVGAGI.

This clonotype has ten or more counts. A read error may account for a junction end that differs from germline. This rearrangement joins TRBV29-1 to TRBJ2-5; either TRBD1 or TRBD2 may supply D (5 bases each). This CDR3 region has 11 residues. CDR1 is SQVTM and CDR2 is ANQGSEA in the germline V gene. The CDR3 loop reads CSVEDPERGVF. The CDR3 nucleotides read TGCAGCGTTGAAGATCCGGAGAGGGGAGTCTTC.

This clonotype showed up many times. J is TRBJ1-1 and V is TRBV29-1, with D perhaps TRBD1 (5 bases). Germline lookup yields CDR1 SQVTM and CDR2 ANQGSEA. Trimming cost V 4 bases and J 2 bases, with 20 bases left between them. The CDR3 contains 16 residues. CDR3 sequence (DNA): TGCAGCGTTGGTGAAAGGGGAATCAGGGCCAACACTGAAGCTTTCTTT. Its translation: CSVGERGIRANTEAFF.

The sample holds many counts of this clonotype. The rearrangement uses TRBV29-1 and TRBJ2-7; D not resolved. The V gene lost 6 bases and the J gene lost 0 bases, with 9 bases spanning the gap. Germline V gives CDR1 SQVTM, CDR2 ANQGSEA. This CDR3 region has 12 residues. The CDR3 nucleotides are TGCAGCGTGACGGAGAGCTCCTACGAGCAGTACTTC. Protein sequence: CSVTESSYEQYF.

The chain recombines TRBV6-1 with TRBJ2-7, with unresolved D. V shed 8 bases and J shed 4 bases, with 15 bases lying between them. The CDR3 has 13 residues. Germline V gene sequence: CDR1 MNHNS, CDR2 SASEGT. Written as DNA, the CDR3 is TGTGCCAGCCCCCGGCAGAGAGATTACGAGCAGTACTTC. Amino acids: CASPRQRDYEQYF.

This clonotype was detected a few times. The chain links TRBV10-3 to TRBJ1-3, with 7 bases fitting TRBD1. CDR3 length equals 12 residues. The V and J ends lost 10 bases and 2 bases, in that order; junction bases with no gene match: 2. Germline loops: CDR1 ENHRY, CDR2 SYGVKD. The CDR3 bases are TGTGCCAGCGGGACAGCTGGAAACACCATATATTTT. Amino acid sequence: CASGTAGNTIYF.

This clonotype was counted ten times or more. The CDR3 nucleotides read TGCAGTGCTGCAGGGTCCGGAAACACCATATATTTT. Amino acid sequence: CSAAGSGNTIYF. The J gene is TRBJ1-3, the V gene TRBV20-1; a possible D gene is TRBD1 (5 bases). The V end lost 5 bases, the J end lost 4 bases, and 9 bases lay between the germline ends. This CDR3 region has 12 residues. Germline values: CDR1 DFQATT, CDR2 SNEGSKA (reference sequence).

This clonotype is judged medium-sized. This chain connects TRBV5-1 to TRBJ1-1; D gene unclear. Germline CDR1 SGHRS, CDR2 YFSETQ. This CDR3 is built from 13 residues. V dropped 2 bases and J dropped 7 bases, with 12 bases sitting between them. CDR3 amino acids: CASSFGRAGEAFF. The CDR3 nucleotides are TGCGCCAGCAGCTTCGGGAGGGCGGGTGAAGCTTTCTTT.

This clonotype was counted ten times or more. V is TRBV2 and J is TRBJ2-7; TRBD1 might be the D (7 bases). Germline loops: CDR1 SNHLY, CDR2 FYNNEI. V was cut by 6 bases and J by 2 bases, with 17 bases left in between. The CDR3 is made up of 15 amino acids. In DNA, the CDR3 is TGTGCCAGCAGCCCCTCCAGGGGGGCCACCTACGAGCAGTACTTC. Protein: CASSPSRGATYEQYF.

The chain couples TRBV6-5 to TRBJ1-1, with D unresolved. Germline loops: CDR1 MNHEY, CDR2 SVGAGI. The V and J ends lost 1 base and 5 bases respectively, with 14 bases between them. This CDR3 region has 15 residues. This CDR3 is CASSYLPPETTEAFF. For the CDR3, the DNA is TGTGCCAGCAGTTACTTACCGCCGGAGACGACTGAAGCTTTCTTT.

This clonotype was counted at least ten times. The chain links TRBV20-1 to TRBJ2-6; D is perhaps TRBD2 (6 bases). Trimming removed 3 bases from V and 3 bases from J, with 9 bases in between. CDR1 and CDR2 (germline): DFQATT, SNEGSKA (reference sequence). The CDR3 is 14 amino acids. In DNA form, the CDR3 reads TGCAGTGCTAGTTGGGGAGGTGGGGCCAACGTCCTGACTTTC. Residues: CSASWGGGANVLTF.

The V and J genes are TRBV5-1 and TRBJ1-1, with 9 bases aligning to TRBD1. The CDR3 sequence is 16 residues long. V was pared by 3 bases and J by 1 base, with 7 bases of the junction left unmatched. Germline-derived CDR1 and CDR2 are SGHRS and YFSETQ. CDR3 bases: TGCGCCAGCAGCTCGGGAAGGGGACAGGGGAACACTGAAGCTTTCTTT. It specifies CASSSGRGQGNTEAFF.

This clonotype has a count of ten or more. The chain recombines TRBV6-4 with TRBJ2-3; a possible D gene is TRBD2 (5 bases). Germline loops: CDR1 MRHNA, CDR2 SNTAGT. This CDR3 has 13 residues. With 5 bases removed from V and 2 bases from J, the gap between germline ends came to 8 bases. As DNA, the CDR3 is TGTGCCAGCAGTTCTGGACTCACAGATACGCAGTATTTT. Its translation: CASSSGLTDTQYF.

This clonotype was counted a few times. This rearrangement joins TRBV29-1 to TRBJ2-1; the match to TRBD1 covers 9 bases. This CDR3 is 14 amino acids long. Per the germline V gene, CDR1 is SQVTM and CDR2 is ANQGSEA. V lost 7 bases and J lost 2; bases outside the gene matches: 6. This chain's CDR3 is CSGGQGSPYNEQFF. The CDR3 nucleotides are TGCAGCGGAGGACAGGGGTCCCCCTACAATGAGCAGTTCTTC.

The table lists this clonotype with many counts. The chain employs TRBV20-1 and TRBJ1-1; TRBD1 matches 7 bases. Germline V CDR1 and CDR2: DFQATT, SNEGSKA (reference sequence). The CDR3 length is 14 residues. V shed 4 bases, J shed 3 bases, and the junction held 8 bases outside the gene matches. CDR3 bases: TGCAGTGCTACGCAGGGGGTAGGGGACACTGAAGCTTTCTTT. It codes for CSATQGVGDTEAFF.

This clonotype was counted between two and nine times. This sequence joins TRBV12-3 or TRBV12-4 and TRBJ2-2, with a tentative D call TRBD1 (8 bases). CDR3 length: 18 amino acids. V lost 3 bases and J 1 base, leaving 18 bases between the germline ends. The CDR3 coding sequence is TGTGCCAGCAGTTTCCCCGGACAGGGAGGGATGAACACCGGGGAGCTGTTTTTT. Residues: CASSFPGQGGMNTGELFF.

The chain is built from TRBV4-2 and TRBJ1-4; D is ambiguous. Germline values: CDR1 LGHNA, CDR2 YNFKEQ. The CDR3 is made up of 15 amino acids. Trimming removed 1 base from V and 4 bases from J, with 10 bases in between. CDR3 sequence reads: CASSQGGQLNEKLFF. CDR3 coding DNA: TGTGCCAGCAGCCAAGGAGGGCAGCTTAATGAAAAACTGTTTTTT.